This T cell receptor beta chain is from a study of regulatory T cells in long-lasting Graves disease. The CDR3 covers 15 residues. The V gene's germline CDR1 is ENHRY and CDR2 SYGVKD. V lost 2 bases to trimming and J lost 5 bases, with 16 bases between them. Through Arm-PCR of CDR3 regions and iRepertoire HTBI primers, TCR beta libraries were built. TCRdb ran MiXCR on the multiplex PCR reads and lists one entry per CDR3 protein. The table has approximately 540,000 distinct CDR3 sequences, about 12% seen once. As for time point: newly diagnosed GD, antithyroid drugs for less than 3 months. PBMC RNA served as the TCR library source. These records were also assigned to another study, of T cells in Graves' hyperthyroidism and ophthalmopathy.

The specimen was peripheral blood mononuclear cells (PBMCs), collected at new diagnosis, from a patient treated with antithyroid drugs. The chain joins TRBV10-3 to TRBJ2-7; D is perhaps TRBD1 or TRBD2 (5 bases each). The source is a woman under 40 with Graves disease. The DNA of the CDR3 is TGTGCCATCAGTGAGGGGGCTCGAGCGGTCCACGAGCAGTACTTC. It codes for CAISEGARAVHEQYF.